This TCR beta chain derives from a study of regulatory T cells in long-lasting Graves disease. Regarding the study as a whole: Fewer public clonotypes were shared by new patients (roughly 910) than by persistent patients (2,741).

This CDR3 is 12 amino acids long. V lost 3 bases and J 7 bases, leaving 9 bases between the germline ends. CDR1 is SGHTA and CDR2 is FQGNSA in the germline V gene. Remarks on this clonotype: The target antigen is unknown.

Time point defined: newly diagnosed GD, antithyroid drugs for less than 3 months. The TCR library was prepared using RNA isolated from PBMCs. Guidelines of the American Thyroid Association were used to diagnose Graves' disease. Assembly of TCR beta libraries relied on iRepertoire HTBI primers together with Arm-PCR of CDR3 regions. Authors' analysis steps: Identification yielded some 65 TRBV and about 15 TRBJ segments across samples. TCRdb reprocessed the multiplex PCR reads with MiXCR, giving one entry per CDR3 protein. It is TCRdb's table, rather than the study itself, that gives the V and J calls and clone size. This sample carries about 470,000 distinct CDR3 sequences, under 15% of them seen once, and the ten largest clones take approximately 15%. These sequences were also reported in another study, on T cells in Graves' hyperthyroidism and ophthalmopathy. That paper states: Patients aged 18 to 65 had newly diagnosed hyperthyroidism of under 2 months' duration.

This chain connects TRBV7-2 to TRBJ1-2; D unclear. The receptor's source is a woman under 40 with Graves disease. Sequenced here: peripheral blood mononuclear cells (PBMCs), sampled at new diagnosis, from a patient treated with antithyroid drugs. This CDR3 reads CASSFYRAGYTF. The CDR3 coding sequence is TGTGCCAGCAGCTTTTATAGGGCTGGCTACACCTTC.